The T cell receptor beta chain under discussion was sequenced for a study of T cells after yellow fever vaccination. MiXCR, run by TCRdb on the 5' RACE reads, gives a single entry per CDR3 protein. The table records roughly 310,000 distinct CDR3 sequences, approximately 9% of them present only once. Germline V gives CDR1 KGHSH, CDR2 LQKENI. Trimming shortened V by 2 bases and J by 1 base, and 11 bases separated the two germline ends. This CDR3 comprises 15 residues. Here the sequenced sample was PBMCs, taken on the day of the first yellow fever vaccination. The TCR comes from a man aged 18-30 years who received the YFV17D yellow fever vaccine. The chain joins TRBV18 to TRBJ1-1; no clear D. CDR3 nucleotide sequence: TGTGCCAGCTCACCAGCCGTGGGTAGGAACACTGAAGCTTTCTTT. Encoded protein: CASSPAVGRNTEAFF.